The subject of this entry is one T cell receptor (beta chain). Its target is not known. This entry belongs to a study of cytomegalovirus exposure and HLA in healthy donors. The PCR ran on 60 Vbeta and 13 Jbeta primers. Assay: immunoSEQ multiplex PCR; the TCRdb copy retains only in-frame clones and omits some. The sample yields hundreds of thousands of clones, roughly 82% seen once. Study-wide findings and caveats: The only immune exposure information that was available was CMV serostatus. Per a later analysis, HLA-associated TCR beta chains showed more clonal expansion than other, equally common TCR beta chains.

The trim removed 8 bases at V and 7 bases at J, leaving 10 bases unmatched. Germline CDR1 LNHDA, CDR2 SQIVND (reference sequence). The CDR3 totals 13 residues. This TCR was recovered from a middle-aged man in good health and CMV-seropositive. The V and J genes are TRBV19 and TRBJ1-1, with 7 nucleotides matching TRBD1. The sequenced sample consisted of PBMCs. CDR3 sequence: CASRTGSLIEAFF. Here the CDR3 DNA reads TGTGCCAGTCGGACAGGTTCCCTTATTGAAGCTTTCTTT.